The entry below describes one T cell receptor (beta chain). Its antigen is unknown. The data stem from a study of cytomegalovirus exposure and HLA in healthy donors. Study-wide results and caveats: Associated with HLA alleles at 0.05 false discovery rate in a later analysis were 15,000 to 20,000 TCR beta sequences. Across donors, presence/absence analyses took sequencing depth to be roughly uniform. TCR beta V- and J-gene trimming, according to a later analysis, was linked to a missense DCLRE1C variant.

The PCR was carried out with 60 Vbeta primers and 13 Jbeta primers. Sequencing used immunoSEQ multiplex PCR; TCRdb keeps in-frame clones, though not all of them. This table holds some 160,000 clones, around 77% found once. Healthy bone marrow donors made up the donors. The V gene's germline CDR1 is SGHRS and CDR2 YFSETQ. Deletions cut 3 bases from V and 0 bases from J, with 8 bases between. CDR3 length: 14 residues. Source material: PBMCs. The chain links TRBV5-1 to TRBJ2-3; D is possibly TRBD2 (6 bases). The sequence derives from a woman in her 30s in good health and CMV-seronegative. The CDR3 reads CASSSGDSTDTQYF. CDR3 bases: TGCGCCAGCAGCTCGGGGGACAGCACAGATACGCAGTATTTT.